The 20 T cell receptor beta chains given below trace back to one sample, sequenced in a study of tumor and adjacent non-tumor tissue in lung cancer. This sample's RNA came from whole unsorted tissue. More than 3 cm separated this lung sample from the edge of the tumor. A modified ARM-PCR protocol with three rounds of nested PCR amplified TCRbeta. TCRdb reanalysed the multiplex PCR reads using MiXCR and keeps one entry per CDR3 protein. Of 70,000 to 95,000 distinct CDR3 sequences listed, over 60% were seen once; the top ten hold around 38%. Sequencing was carried out using distant non-tumor lung tissue. The source of these receptors is a man between 65 and 79 years old with non-small cell lung cancer.

This clonotype was counted only a few times. The germline gene is not matched at one end of the junction; a read error may be the cause. The chain employs TRBV10-2 and TRBJ1-2; TRBD1 matches 9 bases. This CDR3 region has 14 residues. The germline gives CDR1 WSHSY, CDR2 SAAADI. The CDR3 DNA is TGCGCCAGCATGGACAGGGGAGGGTACTATGGCTACACCTTT. Protein sequence: CASMDRGGYYGYTF.

This clonotype was picked up one time. The final CDR3 position lacks the conserved phenylalanine or tryptophan, pointing to a likely read error. V gene TRBV11-3 combines with J gene TRBJ1-1; maybe TRBD1 (6 bases). Germline lookup yields CDR1 SGHNT and CDR2 YENEEA. CDR3 length: 15 residues. CDR3 loop: CDSSPATAGETEAFI. The CDR3 nucleotides read TGTGACAGCAGCCCCGCCACCGCAGGGGAGACTGAAGCTTTCATT.

Concerning this clonotype: At one of its ends the junction is not consistent with the germline gene, which may arise from a read error. V is TRBV5-5 and J is TRBJ1-2, with D perhaps matching TRBD1 (5 bases). CDR1 SGHKS and CDR2 YYEKEE come from the germline V gene (reference sequence). This CDR3 region has 14 residues. The CDR3: CARSLERGWDGYTF. CDR3 bases: TGTGCCCGCAGCTTGGAGAGGGGATGGGATGGCTACACCTTC.

For this clonotype: The conserved final phenylalanine or tryptophan is absent from the CDR3, which likely points to a read error. V and J are TRBV28 and TRBJ1-1; tentative D call: TRBD1 (6 bases). The CDR3 consists of 15 residues. Trimming removed 10 bases at V and 4 bases at J, with 22 bases between. Germline assignment: CDR1 MDHEN and CDR2 SYDVKM. CDR3 residues: CANSGRGIGTTEAFI. In DNA, the CDR3 is TGTGCCAACAGCGGGAGGGGGATTGGTACCACTGAAGCTTTCATT.

The chain is built from TRBV4-2 and TRBJ2-2; 9 bases match TRBD2. Germline assignment: CDR1 LGHNA and CDR2 YNFKEQ. V lost 4 bases and J lost 9; bases outside the gene matches: 15. CDR3 size: 17 residues. This chain's CDR3 is CASSRDYRGGAPRELFF. CDR3 bases: TGTGCCAGCAGCCGAGATTATCGCGGGGGGGCCCCCAGGGAGCTGTTTTTT.

In this sample, this clonotype turned up once. The V and J genes are TRBV2 and TRBJ2-3; D unclear. The CDR3 is 14 residues long. V was shortened by 3 bases and J by 6 bases, with 13 bases between the two germline ends. The germline V gene encodes CDR1 SNHLY and CDR2 FYNNEI. The CDR3 coding sequence is TGTGCCAGCAGTGAGGGGATATCGGCGGATACGCAGTATTTT. Translating gives CASSEGISADTQYF.

A word on this clonotype: One end of the junction does not line up with germline, which may come from a read error. V usage is TRBV11-3 and J usage is TRBJ1-1; TRBD1 might be the D (6 bases). The CDR3 covers 15 residues. The germline V gene encodes CDR1 SGHNT and CDR2 YENEEA. The CDR3 nucleotides are TGTGTCAGCAGCTCCCGAGGGGGGACCTACACTGGAGCTTTCTTT. Translating it yields CVSSSRGGTYTGAFF.

This clonotype has a single count. Germline and junction disagree at one end, which may indicate a read error. The chain joins TRBV4-1 to TRBJ2-1; 10 bases agree with TRBD2. The CDR3 extends over 19 amino acids. Germline assignment: CDR1 MGHRA and CDR2 YSYEKL. For the CDR3, the DNA is TGCGCCAACAGCCTGAAACCACCTAGCGGGGGTCCTATTAACAATGAGCAGTTCTTC. Translated: CANSLKPPSGGPINNEQFF.

Note on this clonotype: This may be a read error: a much more frequent sequence differs by one nucleotide. J is TRBJ2-2 and V is TRBV6-2 or TRBV6-3; D is perhaps TRBD2 (5 bases). This CDR3 spans 14 amino acids. Germline CDR1 reads MNHEY; CDR2 reads SVGEGT. CDR3 amino acids: CVSTGLRNTGELFF. As DNA, the CDR3 is TGTGTCAGCACTGGACTCCGGAACACCGGGGAGCTGTTTTTT.

Remarks on this clonotype: One end of the junction varies from germline; a read error may be responsible. The CDR3 bases are TGCTGCGCCAAGCCCTATCTCCAGACAGGTCATGAGACCCAATACTTC. Translation: CCAKPYLQTGHETQYF. The V and J genes are TRBV29-1 and TRBJ2-5; TRBD1 is a possible D gene (6 bases). CDR3 length: 16 amino acids. Germline assignment: CDR1 SQVTM and CDR2 ANQGSEA. Full variable domain (remainder filled in from reference TRBV29-1 and TRBJ2-5): SAVISQKPSRDICQRGTSLTIQCQVDSQVTMMFWYRQQPGQSLTLIATANQGSEATYESGFVIDKFPISRPNLTFSTLTVSNMSPEDSSIYLCCAKPYLQTGHETQYFGPGTRLLVL.

A remark on this clonotype: This may come from a read error, since a much larger clone is one base off. The chain recombines TRBV5-6 with TRBJ2-1; 10 nucleotides agree with TRBD2. CDR3 length: 19 amino acids. Per germline, CDR1 SGHDT and CDR2 YYEEEE. The CDR3 sequence: CASSSEYQGLADNFNGQFF. The CDR3 DNA sequence: TGTGCCAGCAGCTCCGAATACCAAGGACTAGCGGATAACTTCAATGGGCAGTTCTTC. Combining the CDR3 with reference TRBV5-6 and TRBJ2-1 gives the whole variable domain DAGVTQSPTHLIKTRGQQVTLRCSPKSGHDTVSWYQQALGQGPQFIFQYYEEEERQRGNFPDRFSGHQFPNYSSELNVNALLLGDSALYLCASSSEYQGLADNFNGQFFGPGTRLTVL.

The genes are TRBV11-2 and TRBJ1-1, with D perhaps matching TRBD1 (6 bases). Germline values: CDR1 SGHAT, CDR2 FQNNGV. This CDR3 has 14 amino acids. Trimming left V 5 bases short and J 7 bases short, with 17 bases between. CDR3 in amino acids: CASSKHGGRGEAFF. The CDR3 nucleotides read TGTGCCAGCAGCAAGCACGGGGGCAGGGGTGAAGCTTTCTTT.

About this clonotype: The junction shows a germline mismatch at one end, possibly a read error. The V and J genes are TRBV7-9 and TRBJ1-6; D is uncertain. The germline gives CDR1 SEHNR, CDR2 FQNEAQ (reference sequence). The CDR3 sequence is 17 residues long. The CDR3 here is CASSPTSPNSYISPLHF. Here the CDR3 DNA reads TGTGCCAGCAGCCCGACTTCACCAAACTCCTATATTTCACCCCTCCACTTT.

Notes on this clonotype: One junction end disagrees with the germline gene, perhaps due to a read error. This rearrangement joins TRBV6-1 to TRBJ1-2, with 7 bases fitting TRBD1. Germline assignment: CDR1 MNHNS and CDR2 SASEGT. The CDR3 is made up of 14 amino acids. The CDR3 bases are TGCGCCAGCAGGGGGGACAGCCTCCCCTATTGCTACACCTTC. Residues: CASRGDSLPYCYTF.

This clonotype was observed once. This may arise from a read error, as a much more abundant clone is one base away. The V call is TRBV5-6, the J call TRBJ2-1, with D uncertain. CDR3 size: 14 residues. The germline V gene encodes CDR1 SGHDT and CDR2 YYEEEE. The CDR3 loop is CVSSSRRSYNEQFF. The CDR3 nucleotides are TGTGTCAGCAGCTCTAGAAGGTCCTACAATGAGCAGTTCTTC.

The chain has TRBV12-3 or TRBV12-4 and TRBJ1-2; D is unclear. V lost 7 bases and J 13 bases, leaving 13 bases between the germline ends. The CDR3 length is 10 residues. For the CDR3, the DNA is TGTGCCAGCACCCTGGGAGATGGCACCTTC. Translation: CASTLGDGTF.

As concerns this clonotype: No conserved phenylalanine or tryptophan ends this CDR3, so it is likely a read error. The gene calls are TRBV20-1 and TRBJ2-7; 9 bases agree with TRBD2. The CDR3 runs 15 residues. Germline V gene sequence: CDR1 DFQATT, CDR2 SNEGSKA (reference sequence). For the CDR3, the DNA is TGCAGTGTTAGAGAAGGACTAGCGTGGACATACGAGCAGTACTTA. Protein: CSVREGLAWTYEQYL.

The chain carries TRBV4-1 and TRBJ2-7; 7 bases map to TRBD1. The trim removed 4 bases at V and 10 bases at J, leaving 16 bases unmatched. CDR1 MGHRA and CDR2 YSYEKL come from the germline V gene. This CDR3 region has 15 residues. The CDR3 sequence: CASSRGTDRASDQYF. CDR3 coding DNA: TGCGCCAGCAGCCGCGGTACCGACAGGGCGAGCGATCAGTACTTC.

This clonotype was seen at least ten times. The CDR3: CASSFSWAGGNNEQFF. CDR3 bases: TGTGCCAGCAGTTTCAGTTGGGCGGGAGGGAACAATGAGCAGTTCTTC. The V and J genes are TRBV28 and TRBJ2-1; 9 nucleotides match TRBD2. There are 16 residues in the CDR3. Unmatched junction bases numbered 8, after V lost 3 bases and J lost 5 bases. Looked up from germline, CDR1 is MDHEN and CDR2 is SYDVKM.

On this clonotype: At one end the junction does not follow the germline gene, possibly because of a read error. The rearrangement uses TRBV11-2 and TRBJ1-1, with D hard to call. Germline V gene lookup returns CDR1 SGHAT and CDR2 FQNNGV. This CDR3 spans 15 amino acids. CDR3: CVSTFANSRYTETFF. CDR3 nucleotide sequence: TGTGTCAGCACCTTCGCCAATTCAAGGTACACTGAAACTTTCTTT. Drawing the rest from reference TRBV11-2 and TRBJ1-1, the complete variable domain is EAGVAQSPRYKIIEKRQSVAFWCNPISGHATLYWYQQILGQGPKLLIQFQNNGVVDDSQLPKDRFSAERLKGVDSTLKIQPAKLEDSAVYLCVSTFANSRYTETFFGQGTRLTVV.